The 24 T cell receptor beta chains given below trace back to one sample, sequenced in a study of shared clonotypes between healthy human individuals. This table comes from immunoSEQ multiplex PCR, and its TCRdb copy is limited to in-frame clones, with some not included. The profile covers some 580,000 clones, with 97% appearing a single time and around 0.06% taken by the ten largest. The source material was naive CD4+ T cells sorted from blood. Subset reported: CD45RA+ positively selected. The receptors shown here come from a woman under 40 in good health.

This chain links TRBV5-4 with TRBJ2-7; 10 bases are shared with TRBD1. Unmatched junction bases numbered 2, after V lost 2 bases and J lost 3 bases. Germline assignment: CDR1 SGHNT and CDR2 YYREEE (reference sequence). The CDR3 totals 14 residues. CDR3 sequence (DNA): TGTGCCAGCAGCTTTGGGGACAGGGGCTACGAGCAGTACTTC. Its protein product is CASSFGDRGYEQYF.

The gene calls are TRBV7-2 and TRBJ2-2; 8 bases map to TRBD2. V lost 5 bases to trimming and J lost 4 bases; unmatched junction nucleotides: 6. CDR3 length equals 15 residues. Germline V gene data show CDR1 as SGHTA and CDR2 as FQGNSA. CDR3 coding DNA: TGTGCCAGCAGCCCGCAGGGACTAGTCACCGGGGAGCTGTTTTTT. Protein: CASSPQGLVTGELFF.

The rearrangement links TRBV27 to TRBJ2-3; the match to TRBD1 covers 8 bases. The V gene end was trimmed by 7 bases and the J gene end by 3 bases; junction bases not matched to a gene: 3. The germline V gene has CDR1 MNHEY and CDR2 SMNVEV (reference sequence). The CDR3 consists of 13 residues. The CDR3 nucleotides read TGTGCCAGCAAGGACAGGGTAACAGATACGCAGTATTTT. As protein: CASKDRVTDTQYF.

Concerning this clone: Different DNA sequences within this sample yield the same CDR3. The chain carries TRBV29-1 and TRBJ2-7; 9 bases align to TRBD1. This CDR3 is 13 amino acids long. CDR1 SQVTM and CDR2 ANQGSEA come from the germline V gene. V dropped 6 bases and J dropped 1; count of bases not matched to a gene: 4. The CDR3 region is CSVGQGLSYEQYF. In nucleotides, the CDR3 is TGCAGCGTCGGACAGGGGCTATCCTACGAGCAGTACTTC.

The chain combines TRBV28 with TRBJ2-1, with 13 nucleotides matching TRBD2. The CDR3 is 15 residues long. Looked up from germline, CDR1 is MDHEN and CDR2 is SYDVKM. V shed 6 bases, J shed 9 bases, and the junction held 8 bases outside the gene matches. DNA for the CDR3: TGTGCCAGCAGCGCGGGGACTAGCGGGAAATCTGAGCAGTTCTTC. Its translation: CASSAGTSGKSEQFF.

This chain connects TRBV28 to TRBJ1-1; D possibly corresponds to TRBD1 (5 bases). Germline CDR1 and CDR2: MDHEN and SYDVKM. This CDR3 comprises 14 residues. V shed 1 base and J shed 3 bases, with 9 bases lying between them. The CDR3 sequence is CASSLSLTDTEAFF. DNA of the CDR3: TGTGCCAGCAGTTTATCGTTGACAGACACTGAAGCTTTCTTT.

This chain joins TRBV28 and TRBJ1-4; 7 bases align to TRBD1. CDR1 and CDR2 from the germline V gene are MDHEN and SYDVKM. The ends lost 5 bases at V and 0 bases at J; junction bases unmatched: 6. CDR3 length: 16 residues. In nucleotides, the CDR3 is TGTGCCAGCAGTCATCAGGGGGTAGCAACTAATGAAAAACTGTTTTTT. Encoded protein: CASSHQGVATNEKLFF.

The CDR3 sequence is CASSFDREDTQYF. As DNA, the CDR3 is TGTGCCAGCAGCTTCGACAGGGAGGATACGCAGTATTTT. The chain recombines TRBV7-3 with TRBJ2-3; 7 bases are a match to TRBD1. V dropped 3 bases and J dropped 6; count of bases not matched to a gene: 3. There are 13 residues in the CDR3. Germline V gene sequence: CDR1 SGHTA, CDR2 FQGTGA.

This chain links TRBV4-1 with TRBJ2-7, with 9 bases fitting TRBD2. Per the germline V gene, CDR1 is MGHRA and CDR2 is YSYEKL. The CDR3 has 16 amino acids. V trimming: 2 bases; J trimming: 2 bases; junction bases outside the gene matches: 7. CDR3 bases: TGCGCCAGCAGCCAACCGGTAGCGGGAGTAACCTACGAGCAGTACTTC. The encoded protein is CASSQPVAGVTYEQYF.

The V gene is TRBV15, the J gene TRBJ2-6; possibly TRBD1 for D (6 bases). Germline CDR1 LNHNV, CDR2 YYDKDF (reference sequence). The V end lost 0 bases, the J end lost 3 bases, and 15 bases lay between the germline ends. The length of the CDR3 is 18 residues. CDR3 DNA sequence: TGTGCCACCAGCAGAGATTTGGCAGGGGCGAGTGGGGCCAACGTCCTGACTTTC. This sequence encodes CATSRDLAGASGANVLTF.

The V call is TRBV15, the J call TRBJ1-2; D gene unclear. The CDR3 is 14 residues long. Germline loops: CDR1 LNHNV, CDR2 YYDKDF (reference sequence). Trimming took 0 bases from V and 0 from J, leaving 5 bases between them. The CDR3 DNA reads TGTGCCACCAGCAGAGATATGGCTAACTATGGCTACACCTTC. This gives the protein CATSRDMANYGYTF.

This chain uses TRBV13 with TRBJ1-1; weak D call: TRBD1 (5 bases). Trimming shortened V by 4 bases and J by 5 bases, and 14 bases separated the two germline ends. CDR1 PRHDT and CDR2 FYEKMQ come from the germline V gene (reference sequence). The CDR3 covers 14 residues. The CDR3 region is CASSYEPRETEAFF. CDR3 nucleotide sequence: TGTGCCAGCAGCTACGAACCCAGGGAAACTGAAGCTTTCTTT.

The chain carries TRBV19 and TRBJ2-3, with D tentatively TRBD1 (5 bases). V was clipped by 6 bases and J by 3 bases, with 13 bases between them. Germline-derived CDR1 and CDR2 are LNHDA and SQIVND (reference sequence). The length of the CDR3 is 14 residues. CDR3 residues: CASSLMTDTDTQYF. The CDR3 DNA sequence: TGTGCCAGTAGCCTCATGACAGATACAGATACGCAGTATTTT.

The chain recombines TRBV28 with TRBJ1-1, with D possibly being TRBD1 (5 bases). V was clipped by 5 bases and J by 6 bases, with 16 bases between them. CDR3 size: 14 residues. From germline, CDR1 is MDHEN and CDR2 SYDVKM. The CDR3 DNA is TGTGCCAGCAGTCCCCCTCGGGACGCAGCTGAAGCTTTCTTT. Protein sequence: CASSPPRDAAEAFF.

The chain carries TRBV30 and TRBJ1-6; 7 bases align to TRBD1. V gave up 3 bases and J gave up 7 bases; unmatched junction bases: 9. Germline V gene lookup returns CDR1 GTSNPN and CDR2 SVGIG (reference sequence). The CDR3 sequence is 15 residues long. The DNA for the CDR3 is TGTGCCTGGAGGATGGCGACAGGGAGAAATTCACCCCTCCACTTT. Encoded protein: CAWRMATGRNSPLHF.

The V call is TRBV21-1, the J call TRBJ2-7; the listed D gene, TRBD2, was not tested against the DNA. TRBV21-1 is a pseudogene locus. The CDR3 covers 19 residues. CDR3 bases: TGTGCCAGCAGCAAGAAACTAGCGGGAGGGCCGCGTAAAACCCACGAGCAGTACTTC. Protein: CASSKKLAGGPRKTHEQYF.

This chain connects TRBV19 to TRBJ1-4; D gene ambiguous. V was cut by 2 bases and J by 4 bases, with 11 bases left in between. Germline assignment: CDR1 LNHDA and CDR2 SQIVND (reference sequence). The CDR3 consists of 15 residues. The CDR3 coding sequence is TGTGCCAGTAGTATAATTTCATCGGATAATGAAAAACTGTTTTTT. It translates to CASSIISSDNEKLFF.

The chain uses TRBV2 and TRBJ2-6; D gene ambiguous. There are 17 residues in the CDR3. Germline assignment: CDR1 SNHLY and CDR2 FYNNEI. V gave up 8 bases and J gave up 2 bases, with 19 bases separating them. This CDR3 is CASFRLAPSPGANVLTF. CDR3 DNA sequence: TGTGCCAGCTTTCGGCTGGCACCTTCCCCTGGGGCCAACGTCCTGACTTTC.

The rearrangement links TRBV11-2 to TRBJ2-1; TRBD2 matches 9 bases. Per germline, CDR1 SGHAT and CDR2 FQNNGV. The V segment lost 0 bases and the J segment 5 bases; nucleotides outside the gene matches: 8. This CDR3 spans 17 amino acids. CDR3 sequence reads: CASSLDRGSGRHNEQFF. The CDR3 nucleotides are TGTGCCAGCAGCTTAGATAGGGGTAGCGGGAGACACAATGAGCAGTTCTTC.

The rearrangement joins TRBV5-1 to TRBJ2-1, with a possible D match to TRBD2 (5 bases). Deletions cut 4 bases from V and 7 bases from J, with 15 bases between. The CDR3 covers 14 residues. Germline V gene data show CDR1 as SGHRS and CDR2 as YFSETQ. The CDR3 DNA sequence: TGCGCCAGCAGCCCCGGGAACCCGAGGAATGAGCAGTTCTTC. It yields the protein CASSPGNPRNEQFF.

V and J are TRBV27 and TRBJ2-5; D uncertain. Germline lookup yields CDR1 MNHEY and CDR2 SMNVEV (reference sequence). The CDR3 spans 15 residues. The ends were cut back, 3 bases at V and 5 bases at J, with 16 bases in the middle. CDR3 DNA: TGTGCCAGCAGTTTTGGGCAGACCTTAGGGGAGACCCAGTACTTC. The encoded protein is CASSFGQTLGETQYF.

The chain employs TRBV18 and TRBJ2-4; the D gene is possibly TRBD2 (5 bases). This CDR3 region has 16 residues. Germline V gives CDR1 KGHSH, CDR2 LQKENI. Trimming stripped 1 base from V and 2 bases from J, with 12 bases between. The CDR3 sequence: CASSPLIRGSKNIQYF. In DNA form, the CDR3 reads TGTGCCAGCTCACCACTGATACGGGGATCCAAAAACATTCAGTACTTC.

The V and J genes are TRBV11-3 and TRBJ1-1; D perhaps matches TRBD1 (6 bases). This CDR3 spans 13 amino acids. The germline V and J ends were trimmed by 5 bases and 1 base, with 8 bases remaining between them. Germline V gene lookup returns CDR1 SGHNT and CDR2 YENEEA. CDR3 in DNA: TGTGCCAGCAGCAGGACAGAGAACACTGAAGCTTTCTTT. Translated, it gives CASSRTENTEAFF.

V gene TRBV7-9 combines with J gene TRBJ1-1, with a tentative D call TRBD1 (5 bases). Trimming took off 2 bases at V and 10 bases at J, with 11 bases between the two ends. Germline lookup yields CDR1 SEHNR and CDR2 FQNEAQ (reference sequence). The CDR3 extends over 12 amino acids. For the CDR3, the DNA is TGTGCCAGCAGCTTACTAGGGGAGAGAGCTTTCTTT. It codes for CASSLLGERAFF.